The entry that follows covers one T cell receptor (beta chain) sequence. The record originates from a study of T cell clones after liver transplantation. Looking at the study overall: Immunosuppression withdrawal was tried within 2 years after liver transplantation in this trial. As an antigen-independent comparator, third-party-reactive TCRbeta sequences came from pre-transplant mixed lymphocyte reactions.

Thawed unstimulated PBMCs were FACS-sorted by CD3, CD4 and CD8 into two populations. Sequencing used immunoSEQ multiplex PCR; TCRdb keeps in-frame clones, though not all of them. The repertoire consists of about 80,000 clones, with roughly 85% occurring once and the leading ten covering roughly 0.44%. The source is a human patient who received a liver transplant. Part of the T cell pool may stem from the graft donor. Sequenced here: CD4+ T cells from blood, sampled 45 to 47 months after liver transplant.

The CDR3 region is CASSLRGDAYEQFF. The CDR3 DNA sequence: TGCGCCAGCAGTCTTCGGGGGGATGCATATGAGCAGTTCTTC. The chain joins TRBV5-1 to TRBJ2-1, with TRBD2 matching over 7 bases. This CDR3 has 14 residues. Per the germline V gene, CDR1 is SGHRS and CDR2 is YFSETQ. V trimming: 5 bases; J trimming: 8 bases; junction bases outside the gene matches: 10. Using reference TRBV5-1 and TRBJ2-1 for the parts outside the CDR3, the full variable domain is KAGVTQTPRYLIKTRGQQVTLSCSPISGHRSVSWYQQTPGQGLQFLFEYFSETQRNKGNFPGRFSGRQFSNSRSEMNVSTLELGDSALYLCASSLRGDAYEQFFGPGTRLTVL.